This T cell receptor (beta chain) originates from a study of blood T cell repertoires in COVID-19. Looking at the study overall: Researchers got acute and convalescent COVID-19 samples from the United States, Italy and Spain. The cDNA or gDNA used as material had been derived from T cells, B-cell-depleted T cells, or PBMCs.

This clone has only a few counts. CDR3 length: 14 amino acids. V lost 1 base, J lost 5 bases, and 11 bases lay in between. The germline V gene has CDR1 SGHAT and CDR2 FQNNGV. In the original analysis: It was from reference gene primer amplification that nucleated cell counts were estimated. Measured with immunoSEQ multiplex PCR; TCRdb has only the in-frame clones, and not every one. V, J and clone size are those of that table, while D and trimming were read from the DNA. The table shows under 60,000 clones, with 65% to 80% occurring only once. The chain carries TRBV11-2 and TRBJ2-5, with D possibly being TRBD1 (5 bases). The origin of this receptor is a human donor with active or convalescent COVID-19. The donor label of this sample is uncertain. Material for sequencing was peripheral blood. The CDR3 DNA reads TGTGCCAGCAGCTTAGCAGGGCCAACGGAGACCCAGTACTTC. It specifies CASSLAGPTETQYF.